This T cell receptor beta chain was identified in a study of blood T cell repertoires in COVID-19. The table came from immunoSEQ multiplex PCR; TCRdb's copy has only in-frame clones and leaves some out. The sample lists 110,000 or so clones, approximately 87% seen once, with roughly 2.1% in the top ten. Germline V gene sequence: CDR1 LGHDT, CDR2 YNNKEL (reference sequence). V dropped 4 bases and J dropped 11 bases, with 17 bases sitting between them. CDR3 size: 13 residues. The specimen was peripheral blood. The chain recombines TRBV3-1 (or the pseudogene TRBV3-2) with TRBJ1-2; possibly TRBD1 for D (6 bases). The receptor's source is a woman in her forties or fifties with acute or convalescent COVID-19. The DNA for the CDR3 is TGTGCCAGCAGCCCCCGAGCACAGGGACCTTACACCTTC. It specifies CASSPRAQGPYTF.